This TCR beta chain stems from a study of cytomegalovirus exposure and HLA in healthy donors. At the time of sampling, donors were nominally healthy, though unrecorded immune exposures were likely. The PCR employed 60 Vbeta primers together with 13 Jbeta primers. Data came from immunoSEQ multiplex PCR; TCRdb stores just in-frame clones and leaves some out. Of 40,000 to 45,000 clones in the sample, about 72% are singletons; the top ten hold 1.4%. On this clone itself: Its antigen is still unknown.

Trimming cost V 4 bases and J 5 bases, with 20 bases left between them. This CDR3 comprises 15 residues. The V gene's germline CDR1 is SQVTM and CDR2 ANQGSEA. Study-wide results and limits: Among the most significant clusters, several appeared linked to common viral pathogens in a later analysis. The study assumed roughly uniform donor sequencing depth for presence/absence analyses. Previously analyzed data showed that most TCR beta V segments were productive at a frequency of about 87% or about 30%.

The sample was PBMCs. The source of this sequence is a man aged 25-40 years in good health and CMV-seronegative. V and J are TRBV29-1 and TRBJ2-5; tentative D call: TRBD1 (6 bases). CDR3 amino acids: CSVGQGGGNWETQYF. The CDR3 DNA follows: TGCAGCGTTGGGCAGGGTGGGGGCAACTGGGAGACCCAGTACTTC.